This T cell receptor beta chain was captured by sequencing in a study of T cell responses to AZD1222 COVID-19 vaccine. Study results and limitations: Spike-specific TCR breadth and depth rose after two AZD1222 doses. At 160-218 and 743-854, vaccine-associated CD4 TCRs were dominant, and they spanned spike. The sample set comprised mostly white British donors with more females, and clonal diversity was possibly underestimated.

TCRdb's table, derived via immunoSEQ multiplex PCR, lists solely in-frame clones and lacks some. This sample has about 120,000 clones, with around 89% found just once. Comment on this clone: The antigen remains unidentified.

Source: peripheral blood, taken on day 0 of AZD1222 vaccination. The clonotype comes from an adult in good health.

CDR3 DNA sequence: TGTGCCAGCAGTGAATCGGGATACCTGTTTTTT. Translating it yields CASSESGYLFF. V gene TRBV2 combines with J gene TRBJ2-2, with D tentatively TRBD2 (5 bases). Germline CDR1 SNHLY, CDR2 FYNNEI. This CDR3 region has 11 residues. V was shortened by 2 bases and J by 14 bases, with 9 bases between the two germline ends.